These 19 T cell receptor beta chains came from one sample sequenced in a study of cytomegalovirus exposure and HLA in healthy donors (dated by TCRdb to 2016 to 2017). The library was generated by the immunoSEQ multiplex PCR assay. For the multiplex PCR, a mixture combining 60 forward primers for TCR Vbeta segments and 13 reverse primers for TCR Jbeta segments was used. The immuneACCESS repertoire file appears here via TCRdb, limited to in-frame rearrangements. These files lack a portion of the clones; in checked studies, under half of the deficit traces to unresolved V genes, and the cause of the others is not known. The sample table holds over 150,000 clones, of which approximately 81% were seen once. The top ten clones comprise around 2.4% of the sample. The sample consisted of PBMCs. These receptors originate from a woman younger than 45 in good health and CMV-seronegative.

The sample holds one count of this clone. A read error may account for a junction end that differs from germline. The chain joins TRBV28 to TRBJ2-6; a weak D match, TRBD1 (5 bases). Germline-derived CDR1 and CDR2 are MDHEN and SYDVKM. The CDR3 contains 14 residues. This CDR3 reads CASSSTTGANGLTF. CDR3 coding DNA: TGTGCCAGCAGTTCGACAACTGGGGCCAACGGCCTGACTTTC.

This clone showed up just a few times. One end of the junction is discordant with germline, which a read error may explain. DNA of the CDR3: TGTGCCAGCACCTCAAATGGGGCCAACGGCCTGACTTTC. It is translated as CASTSNGANGLTF. The chain joins TRBV27 to TRBJ2-6, with a possible D match to TRBD1 (5 bases). CDR3 size: 13 residues. Germline V lookup: CDR1 MNHEY, CDR2 SMNVEV (reference sequence).

The V gene is TRBV4-2, the J gene TRBJ1-1; 7 bases match TRBD1. J lost 6 bases, V lost 2 bases, and 6 bases had no gene match. The CDR3 has 14 amino acids. Germline values: CDR1 LGHNA, CDR2 YNFKEQ. The CDR3 loop is CASSQSDREAEAFF. In nucleotides, the CDR3 is TGTGCCAGCAGCCAATCCGACAGGGAGGCTGAAGCTTTCTTT.

V gene TRBV6-5 combines with J gene TRBJ2-7; 10 bases align to TRBD2. Germline V gene lookup returns CDR1 MNHEY and CDR2 SVGAGI. V dropped 6 bases and J dropped 2; count of bases not matched to a gene: 7. The CDR3 is made up of 15 amino acids. Written as DNA, the CDR3 is TGTGCCAGCAGCAACCTAGCGGGAGTGGCCTACGAGCAGTACTTC. As protein: CASSNLAGVAYEQYF.

The chain couples TRBV7-2 to TRBJ2-7; TRBD1 is a possible D gene (6 bases). Germline V gene sequence: CDR1 SGHTA, CDR2 FQGNSA. Trimming cost V 4 bases and J 3 bases, with 10 bases left between them. The length of the CDR3 is 13 residues. Here the CDR3 reads CASSSSTGYEQYF. CDR3 bases: TGTGCCAGCAGCTCTTCGACAGGCTACGAGCAGTACTTC.

The V and J genes are TRBV27 and TRBJ2-5, with D tentatively TRBD1 (5 bases). Germline V gives CDR1 MNHEY, CDR2 SMNVEV (reference sequence). The CDR3 totals 15 residues. Between the trimmed V and J ends, which lost 6 bases and 4 bases, there was a span of 18 bases. The chain's CDR3 is CASSRLSGSPETQYF. In DNA form, the CDR3 reads TGTGCCAGCAGCCGACTCTCAGGGTCCCCAGAGACCCAGTACTTC.

The V call is TRBV7-2, the J call TRBJ2-7, with unresolved D. Trimming stripped 5 bases from V and 2 bases from J, with 13 bases between. CDR3 length: 14 amino acids. The germline gives CDR1 SGHTA, CDR2 FQGNSA. The DNA of the CDR3 is TGTGCCAGCAGCCCGACTGGAAGGCCCTACGAGCAGTACTTC. As protein: CASSPTGRPYEQYF.

The V call is TRBV7-9, the J call TRBJ1-4; the match to TRBD1 covers 8 bases. Germline V gives CDR1 SEHNR, CDR2 FQNEAQ (reference sequence). The CDR3 has 15 residues. The V gene end was trimmed by 1 base and the J gene end by 13 bases; junction bases not matched to a gene: 11. The CDR3 DNA sequence: TGTGCCAGCAGCTTAGGAGACAGGGGTAGGATCGGACTGTTTTTT. This codes for CASSLGDRGRIGLFF.

This rearrangement joins TRBV28 to TRBJ1-3, with D possibly being TRBD1 (6 bases). This CDR3 has 14 amino acids. Germline V CDR1 and CDR2: MDHEN, SYDVKM. V lost 6 bases and J lost 4, with 13 bases in between. The CDR3 DNA follows: TGTGCCAGCAGCCCCCAGGGGCAGGGAAACACCATATATTTT. Protein product: CASSPQGQGNTIYF.

The chain carries TRBV5-1 and TRBJ2-5; D is possibly TRBD2 (7 bases). Deletions cut 5 bases from V and 5 bases from J, with 16 bases between. Germline loops: CDR1 SGHRS, CDR2 YFSETQ. The CDR3 is 14 residues long. In nucleotides, the CDR3 is TGCGCCAGCAGACGGGACGGGGGGCTGGAGACCCAGTACTTC. This gives the protein CASRRDGGLETQYF.

The V and J genes are TRBV5-1 and TRBJ1-6; 8 nucleotides agree with TRBD1. J lost 10 bases, V lost 5 bases, and 11 bases had no gene match. The germline V gene has CDR1 SGHRS and CDR2 YFSETQ. The CDR3 is 15 amino acids. The CDR3 DNA is TGCGCCAGCAGAGACCGGGACAGGCTGAACTCACCCCTCCACTTT. It translates to CASRDRDRLNSPLHF.

The chain couples TRBV7-2 to TRBJ1-2; D call uncertain. The CDR3 is 15 residues long. CDR1 and CDR2 from the germline V gene are SGHTA and FQGNSA. Trimming removed 1 base at V and 4 bases at J, with 13 bases between. The CDR3 bases are TGTGCCAGCAGCTTAGGTGGAGCTTCGCCCTATGGCTACACCTTC. It encodes CASSLGGASPYGYTF.

The gene calls are TRBV29-1 and TRBJ2-7; D is possibly TRBD2 (7 bases). This CDR3 is built from 13 residues. V lost 6 bases, J lost 0 bases, and 12 bases lay in between. The germline CDR1 and CDR2 sequences are SQVTM and ANQGSEA. CDR3 region: CSVAGGLSYEQYF. The CDR3 DNA sequence: TGCAGCGTAGCCGGGGGGCTCTCCTACGAGCAGTACTTC.

J is TRBJ2-4 and V is TRBV29-1, with a weak D call TRBD1 (6 bases). Trimming shortened V by 6 bases and J by 5 bases, and 11 bases separated the two germline ends. CDR3 length: 12 amino acids. The germline CDR1 and CDR2 sequences are SQVTM and ANQGSEA. The CDR3 here is CSVLTGENIQYF. The CDR3 region has the DNA TGCAGCGTGCTGACAGGAGAAAACATTCAGTACTTC.

Only one count was recorded for this clone. CDR3 DNA sequence: TGTGCCAGCAGCCGGGACAGGGATAATTCACCCCTCCACTTT. This gives the protein CASSRDRDNSPLHF. This sequence joins TRBV7-9 and TRBJ1-6, with 9 bases identical to TRBD1. The V segment lost 5 bases and the J segment 5 bases; nucleotides outside the gene matches: 1. In germline, CDR1 is SEHNR, CDR2 FQNEAQ (reference sequence). The CDR3 extends over 14 amino acids.

The chain employs TRBV6-6 and TRBJ1-2; D may be TRBD1 (5 bases). The germline V and J ends were trimmed by 4 bases and 8 bases, with 14 bases remaining between them. This CDR3 comprises 13 residues. Per germline, CDR1 MNHNY and CDR2 SVGAGI (reference sequence). This chain's CDR3 is CASSSAGGWGYTF. CDR3 DNA sequence: TGTGCCAGCAGTTCGGCCGGGGGATGGGGCTACACCTTC.

This chain links TRBV6-8 with TRBJ2-7, with 10 bases lining up with TRBD1. V lost 5 bases to trimming and J lost 2 bases; unmatched junction nucleotides: 9. This CDR3 spans 16 amino acids. Germline V gene lookup returns CDR1 MNHGY and CDR2 SAAAGT. The CDR3 region has the DNA TGTGCCAGCAGTCCGCCCGGACAGGGGGGACCCTACGAGCAGTACTTC. It specifies CASSPPGQGGPYEQYF.

The chain carries TRBV7-6 and TRBJ1-5, with 7 positions matching TRBD1. The CDR3 consists of 14 residues. After removal of 2 bases from V and 5 bases from J, the junction contained 3 bases not matched to a gene. Germline V gene lookup returns CDR1 SGHVS and CDR2 FNYEAQ. CDR3 sequence reads: CASSLSGGDQPQHF. The DNA of the CDR3 is TGTGCCAGCAGCTTATCAGGGGGAGATCAGCCCCAGCATTTT.

The chain has TRBV11-3 and TRBJ2-2; D is undetermined. Trimming took off 2 bases at V and 4 bases at J, with 11 bases between the two ends. Germline values: CDR1 SGHNT, CDR2 YENEEA. CDR3 size: 15 residues. In nucleotides, the CDR3 is TGTGCCAGCAGCTTAAATGGCATCAGCACCGGGGAGCTGTTTTTT. This translates into CASSLNGISTGELFF.